One sample yielded the 25 T cell receptor beta chains listed below, sequenced in a study of post-analysis software for immune sequencing data. General study points: Roughly five TRBV segments, including TRBV5-6, TRBV5-1 and TRBV20-1, were more frequent in patients than controls.

Sequencing libraries made from TCR beta cDNA carried unique molecular identifiers. TCRdb used MiXCR to reprocess the PCR reads, holding one entry per CDR3 protein. The sample consists of hundreds of thousands of distinct CDR3 sequences, around 27% of them appearing once. For these TCRs, the target antigens are not known. Sequencing was performed on blood. The receptor source for this set is a girl aged 5-17 years with multiple sclerosis.

J is TRBJ2-7 and V is TRBV28; D may correspond to TRBD1 or TRBD2 (5 bases each). Germline assignment: CDR1 MDHEN and CDR2 SYDVKM. The CDR3 has 14 amino acids. V dropped 2 bases and J dropped 2 bases, with 10 bases sitting between them. The CDR3 DNA follows: TGTGCCAGCAGTTTAGGGGGAGAGACCTACGAGCAGTACTTC. Translation: CASSLGGETYEQYF.

The chain has TRBV6-6 and TRBJ1-2; D is unresolved. Germline CDR1 is MNHNY and CDR2 is SVGAGI (reference sequence). The CDR3 sequence is 16 residues long. Trimming cost V 2 bases and J 4 bases, with 17 bases left between them. The CDR3 sequence is CASSYPPLAESYGYTF. DNA of the CDR3: TGTGCCAGCAGTTACCCTCCTTTGGCAGAATCCTATGGCTACACCTTC.

The chain carries TRBV27 and TRBJ2-3; 14 nucleotides match TRBD2. This CDR3 is 17 amino acids long. Germline-derived CDR1 and CDR2 are MNHEY and SMNVEV (reference sequence). Losses at the gene ends were 2 bases for V and 2 bases for J; bases not matched to a gene: 3. The CDR3 region has the DNA TGTGCCAGCAGTTTACGACTAGCGGGAGGGCCCACAGATACGCAGTATTTT. Translated, it gives CASSLRLAGGPTDTQYF.

V gene TRBV14 combines with J gene TRBJ2-1; 7 bases agree with TRBD2. The CDR3 loop spans 16 amino acids. V trimming: 4 bases; J trimming: 1 base; junction bases outside the gene matches: 7. CDR1 is SGHDN and CDR2 is FVKESK in the germline V gene. CDR3 sequence (DNA): TGTGCCAGCAGCCTTTCCGGGACTATATCCTACAATGAGCAGTTCTTC. It codes for CASSLSGTISYNEQFF.

This chain links TRBV20-1 with TRBJ2-7; TRBD2 matches 9 bases. The germline V gene encodes CDR1 DFQATT and CDR2 SNEGSKA (reference sequence). This CDR3 is 17 amino acids long. With V trimmed by 0 bases and J by 5 bases, 14 bases remained unmatched. Here the CDR3 DNA reads TGCAGTGCTAGAGATCTCGTAGCGGGAGTCGTGGTCAACGAGCAGTACTTC. Translation gives CSARDLVAGVVVNEQYF.

As concerns this clonotype: An end of the junction differs from the germline gene, which may be a read error. As DNA, the CDR3 is TGTGCCAGTAGCTCCCGAGCGGGAGGTGGATACGAAAAACTGTTTTTT. Translated: CASSSRAGGGYEKLFF. The chain has TRBV7-2 and TRBJ1-4; no clear D gene. The V gene's germline CDR1 is SGHTA and CDR2 FQGNSA. This CDR3 comprises 16 residues.

This chain uses TRBV6-6 with TRBJ1-5; D not resolved. Trimming took off 0 bases at V and 3 bases at J, with 9 bases between the two ends. CDR1 and CDR2 (germline): MNHNY, SVGAGI (reference sequence). The CDR3 covers 15 residues. CDR3 DNA: TGTGCCAGCAGTTACTCCGGACGGAACAATCAGCCCCAGCATTTT. Translation: CASSYSGRNNQPQHF.

Turning to this clonotype: The junction shows a germline mismatch at one end, possibly a read error. The chain links TRBV12-3 or TRBV12-4 to TRBJ1-1, with D unclear. This CDR3 is built from 13 residues. The CDR3 reads CTSSLRVNTEAFF. CDR3 bases: TGTACCAGCAGTTTAAGGGTAAACACTGAAGCTTTCTTT.

This clonotype turned up a few times. V and J are TRBV11-3 and TRBJ2-7, with D unresolved. V gave up 3 bases and J gave up 3 bases, with 15 bases separating them. The germline V gene encodes CDR1 SGHNT and CDR2 YENEEA. This CDR3 has 15 residues. The CDR3 DNA reads TGTGCCAGCAGCTTCAATCTCGCCAAGCGCTACGAGCAGTACTTC. Translated, it gives CASSFNLAKRYEQYF.

This chain connects TRBV2 to TRBJ1-2, with D possibly being TRBD1 (5 bases). The germline V gene has CDR1 SNHLY and CDR2 FYNNEI. This CDR3 has 12 residues. Trimming removed 7 bases at V and 8 bases at J, with 14 bases between. CDR3 in amino acids: CASIGGRRGYTF. CDR3 bases: TGTGCCAGCATCGGGGGACGCCGCGGCTACACCTTC.

V is TRBV7-2 and J is TRBJ2-3; D not certain. The germline gives CDR1 SGHTA, CDR2 FQGNSA. V was shortened by 4 bases and J by 1 base, with 18 bases between the two germline ends. This CDR3 is 17 amino acids long. This chain's CDR3 is CASSSQPLTYGTDTQYF. Here the CDR3 DNA reads TGTGCCAGCAGCTCCCAACCCCTCACTTACGGCACAGATACGCAGTATTTT.

The V call is TRBV4-1, the J call TRBJ2-1, with 10 nucleotides matching TRBD2. CDR3 length: 19 residues. The germline V gene has CDR1 MGHRA and CDR2 YSYEKL. Losses at the gene ends were 1 base for V and 2 bases for J; bases not matched to a gene: 11. This CDR3 reads CASSQAGTAGLAAYNEQFF. The CDR3 DNA reads TGCGCCAGCAGCCAAGCGGGGACCGCTGGACTAGCGGCCTACAATGAGCAGTTCTTC.

As DNA, the CDR3 is TGTGCCAGCAGCCGGGCTGGGGGGGCAGTCGGAGAGACCCAGTACTTC. Protein product: CASSRAGGAVGETQYF. This sequence joins TRBV7-9 and TRBJ2-5; D is perhaps TRBD2 (7 bases). The ends were cut back, 5 bases at V and 4 bases at J, with 20 bases in the middle. CDR1 is SEHNR, CDR2 FQNEAQ, per germline (reference sequence). This CDR3 spans 16 amino acids.

V usage is TRBV28 and J usage is TRBJ2-3; the D is unclear. Germline V lookup: CDR1 MDHEN, CDR2 SYDVKM. The CDR3 contains 14 residues. The V gene lost 6 bases and the J gene lost 6 bases, with 16 bases spanning the gap. The DNA for the CDR3 is TGTGCCAGCAGCCCTGGTCGGTACTGGGATACGCAGTATTTT. Its protein product is CASSPGRYWDTQYF.

This CDR3 reads CASSFSQGNSPLHF. In nucleotides, the CDR3 is TGTGCCAGCAGCTTTTCTCAGGGTAATTCACCCCTCCACTTT. The chain uses TRBV7-2 and TRBJ1-6; maybe TRBD1 (5 bases). V lost 3 bases and J lost 6, with 9 bases in between. Germline-derived CDR1 and CDR2 are SGHTA and FQGNSA. The CDR3 spans 14 residues.

This clonotype was picked up a small number of times. The chain is built from TRBV20-1 and TRBJ2-5; tentative D call: TRBD1 (6 bases). V was clipped by 6 bases and J by 5 bases, with 16 bases between them. This CDR3 contains 13 residues. CDR1 is DFQATT, CDR2 SNEGSKA, per germline (reference sequence). This CDR3 reads CSAVLRGWETQYF. CDR3 sequence (DNA): TGCAGTGCGGTCCTGAGGGGGTGGGAGACCCAGTACTTC.

In this sample, this clonotype turned up a few times. The chain combines TRBV4-3 with TRBJ2-3; 11 bases match TRBD1. The CDR3 loop spans 18 amino acids. Germline CDR1 reads LGHNA; CDR2 reads YSLEER. The junction had 9 bases not matched to a gene; V was cut back by 0 bases and J by 4 bases. CDR3 sequence reads: CASSQDWGTGGRADTQYF. The CDR3 DNA sequence: TGCGCCAGCAGCCAAGATTGGGGGACAGGGGGACGGGCAGATACGCAGTATTTT.

The table lists this clonotype with a few counts. The V gene is TRBV6-6, the J gene TRBJ2-7; 7 bases are shared with TRBD2. Trimming removed 10 bases from V and 3 bases from J; junction bases left unmatched: 3. The germline V gene encodes CDR1 MNHNY and CDR2 SVGAGI (reference sequence). CDR3 length: 11 residues. CDR3 protein: CATGLGYEQYF. The CDR3 DNA sequence: TGTGCCACCGGACTAGGCTACGAGCAGTACTTC.

CDR3 nucleotides: TGTGCCATCAGTCAAGCAGGGGGAACGCAGGGCTACACCTTC. Its translation: CAISQAGGTQGYTF. V gene TRBV10-3 combines with J gene TRBJ1-2, with 7 bases aligning to TRBD1. Per germline, CDR1 ENHRY and CDR2 SYGVKD. The length of the CDR3 is 14 residues. V shed 5 bases, J shed 8 bases, and the junction held 11 bases outside the gene matches.

This clonotype was counted ten times or more. The V and J genes are TRBV29-1 and TRBJ2-3; the match to TRBD2 covers 12 bases. This CDR3 comprises 13 residues. Germline V lookup: CDR1 SQVTM, CDR2 ANQGSEA. V lost 6 bases, J lost 3 bases, and 1 base stayed unmatched. The CDR3 DNA reads as TGCAGCGTGACTAGCGGGAGTACAGATACGCAGTATTTT. It yields the protein CSVTSGSTDTQYF.

The genes are TRBV6-5 and TRBJ2-7, with 7 positions matching TRBD1. This CDR3 comprises 16 residues. V shed 0 bases, J shed 0 bases, and the junction held 5 bases outside the gene matches. The V gene's germline CDR1 is MNHEY and CDR2 SVGAGI. Here the CDR3 reads CASSYSGTVASYEQYF. The CDR3 coding sequence is TGTGCCAGCAGTTACTCCGGGACAGTGGCCTCCTACGAGCAGTACTTC.

The chain links TRBV20-1 to TRBJ1-2; TRBD1 might be the D (5 bases). Between the trimmed V and J ends, which lost 0 bases and 8 bases, there was a span of 16 bases. This CDR3 spans 14 amino acids. CDR1 is DFQATT, CDR2 SNEGSKA, per germline (reference sequence). DNA for the CDR3: TGCAGTGCTAGAGAAGGAGGGGAAGTCGGCGGCTACACCTTC. It yields the protein CSAREGGEVGGYTF.

Worth noting for this clonotype: This clone may be a read error of a much larger clone one base away. V gene TRBV15 combines with J gene TRBJ2-5; a weak D match, TRBD2 (5 bases). The CDR3 is 15 amino acids. Germline assignment: CDR1 LNHNV and CDR2 YYDKDF (reference sequence). V lost 1 base to trimming and J lost 5 bases, with 14 bases between them. CDR3 in amino acids: CATSRGRGFSETQYF. The DNA for the CDR3 is TGTGCCACCAGCAGAGGTCGGGGTTTTAGCGAGACCCAGTACTTC.

In its sample, this clonotype was seen many times. The chain couples TRBV12-3 or TRBV12-4 to TRBJ1-2; D gene ambiguous. V lost 3 bases and J 2 bases, leaving 10 bases between the germline ends. The CDR3 has 14 amino acids. This chain's CDR3 is CASSFVGRNYGYTF. In DNA form, the CDR3 reads TGTGCCAGCAGTTTTGTTGGGCGGAACTATGGCTACACCTTC.

This sequence joins TRBV20-1 and TRBJ1-1; tentatively, D is TRBD1 (6 bases). V lost 6 bases and J lost 4, with 15 bases in between. The CDR3 runs to 13 residues. CDR1 is DFQATT, CDR2 SNEGSKA, per germline (reference sequence). The CDR3 protein is CSAGGGRVTEAFF. The CDR3 bases are TGCAGTGCAGGGGGAGGAAGGGTCACTGAAGCTTTCTTT.